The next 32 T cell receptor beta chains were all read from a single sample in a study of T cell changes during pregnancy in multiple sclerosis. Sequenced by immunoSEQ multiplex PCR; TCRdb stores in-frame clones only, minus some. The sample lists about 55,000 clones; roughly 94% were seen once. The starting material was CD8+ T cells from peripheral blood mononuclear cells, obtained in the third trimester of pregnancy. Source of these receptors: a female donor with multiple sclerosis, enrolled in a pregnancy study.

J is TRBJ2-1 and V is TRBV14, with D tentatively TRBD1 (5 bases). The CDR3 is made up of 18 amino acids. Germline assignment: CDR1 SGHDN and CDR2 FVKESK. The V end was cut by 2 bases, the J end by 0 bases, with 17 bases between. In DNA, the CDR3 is TGTGCCAGCAGCCAATATATAGACAGCTACAGCTCCTACAATGAGCAGTTCTTC. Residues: CASSQYIDSYSSYNEQFF.

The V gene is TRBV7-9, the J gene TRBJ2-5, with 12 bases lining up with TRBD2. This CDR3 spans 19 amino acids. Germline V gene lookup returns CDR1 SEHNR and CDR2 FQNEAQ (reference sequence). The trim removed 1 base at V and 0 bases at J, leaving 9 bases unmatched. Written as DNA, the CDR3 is TGTGCCAGCAGCTTAGGACTAGCGGGAGAGACCAGGTACCAAGAGACCCAGTACTTC. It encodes CASSLGLAGETRYQETQYF. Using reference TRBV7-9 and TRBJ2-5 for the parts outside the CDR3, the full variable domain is DTGVSQNPRHKITKRGQNVTFRCDPISEHNRLYWYRQTLGQGPEFLTYFQNEAQLEKSRLLSDRFSAERPKGSFSTLEIQRTEQGDSAMYLCASSLGLAGETRYQETQYFGPGTRLLVL.

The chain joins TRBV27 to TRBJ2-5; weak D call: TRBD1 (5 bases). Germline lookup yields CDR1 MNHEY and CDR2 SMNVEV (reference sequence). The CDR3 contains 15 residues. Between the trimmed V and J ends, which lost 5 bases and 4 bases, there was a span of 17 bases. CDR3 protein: CASSTTEARIETQYF. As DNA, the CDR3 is TGTGCCAGCAGTACGACAGAGGCCCGGATAGAGACCCAGTACTTC.

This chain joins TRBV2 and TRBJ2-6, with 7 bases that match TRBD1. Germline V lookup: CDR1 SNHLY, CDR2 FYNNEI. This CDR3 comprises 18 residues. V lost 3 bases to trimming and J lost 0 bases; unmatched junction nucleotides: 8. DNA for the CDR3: TGTGCCAGCAGTGACGCGCGACAGGGTAGCTCTGGGGCCAACGTCCTGACTTTC. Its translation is CASSDARQGSSGANVLTF.

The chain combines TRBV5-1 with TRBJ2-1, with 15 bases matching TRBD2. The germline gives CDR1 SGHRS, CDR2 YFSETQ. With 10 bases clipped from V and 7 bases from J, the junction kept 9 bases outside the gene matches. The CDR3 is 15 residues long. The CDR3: CASSGLAGGGNEQFF. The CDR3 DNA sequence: TGCGCCTCTTCCGGACTAGCGGGAGGGGGGAATGAGCAGTTCTTC.

The CDR3 coding sequence is TGTGCCAGCAGCTTAGCGGGACAGAACACTGAAGCTTTCTTT. Amino acids: CASSLAGQNTEAFF. The rearrangement uses TRBV7-9 and TRBJ1-1, with D tentatively TRBD1 (6 bases). The CDR3 spans 14 residues. The V end was cut by 0 bases, the J end by 1 base, with 6 bases between. Germline CDR1 reads SEHNR; CDR2 reads FQNEAQ (reference sequence).

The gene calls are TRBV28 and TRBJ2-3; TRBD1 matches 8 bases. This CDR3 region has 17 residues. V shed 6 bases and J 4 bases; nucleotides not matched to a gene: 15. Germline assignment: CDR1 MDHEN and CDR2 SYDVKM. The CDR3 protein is CASSTVLDRVGADTQYF. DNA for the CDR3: TGTGCCAGCAGCACCGTCTTGGACAGGGTCGGGGCAGATACGCAGTATTTT.

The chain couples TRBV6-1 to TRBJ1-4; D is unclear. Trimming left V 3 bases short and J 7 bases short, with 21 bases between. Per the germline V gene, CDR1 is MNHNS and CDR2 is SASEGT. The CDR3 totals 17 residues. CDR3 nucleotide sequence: TGTGCCAGCAGTGACCTCCAACCGCCCCCTTCGGGTGAAAAACTGTTTTTT. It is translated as CASSDLQPPPSGEKLFF.

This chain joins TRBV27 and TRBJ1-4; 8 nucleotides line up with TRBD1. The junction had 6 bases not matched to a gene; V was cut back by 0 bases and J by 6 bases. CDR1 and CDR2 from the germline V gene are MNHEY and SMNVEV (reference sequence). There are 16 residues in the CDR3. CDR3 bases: TGTGCCAGCAGTTTATCCGGACAGGGAAGCGATGAAAAACTGTTTTTT. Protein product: CASSLSGQGSDEKLFF.

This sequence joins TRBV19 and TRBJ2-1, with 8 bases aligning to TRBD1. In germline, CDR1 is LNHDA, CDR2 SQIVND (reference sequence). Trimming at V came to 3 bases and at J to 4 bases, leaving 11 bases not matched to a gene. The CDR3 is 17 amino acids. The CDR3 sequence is CASSIGPGGGLYNEQFF. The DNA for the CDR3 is TGTGCCAGTAGTATTGGCCCAGGGGGCGGCCTATACAATGAGCAGTTCTTC.

CDR3 nucleotide sequence: TGCGCCAGCAGCCCGTCACTAGGTTTTAGTGGGTTCGATGAGCAGTTCTTC. Its translation is CASSPSLGFSGFDEQFF. J is TRBJ2-1 and V is TRBV5-1; weak D call: TRBD2 (5 bases). V was clipped by 4 bases and J by 8 bases, with 25 bases between them. The CDR3 has 17 amino acids. Germline values: CDR1 SGHRS, CDR2 YFSETQ.

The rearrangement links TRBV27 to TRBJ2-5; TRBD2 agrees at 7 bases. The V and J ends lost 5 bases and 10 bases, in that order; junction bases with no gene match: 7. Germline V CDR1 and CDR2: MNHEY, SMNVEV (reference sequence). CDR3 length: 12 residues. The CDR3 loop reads CASSPPGRDQYF. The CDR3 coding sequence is TGTGCCAGCAGTCCCCCAGGGAGGGACCAGTACTTC.

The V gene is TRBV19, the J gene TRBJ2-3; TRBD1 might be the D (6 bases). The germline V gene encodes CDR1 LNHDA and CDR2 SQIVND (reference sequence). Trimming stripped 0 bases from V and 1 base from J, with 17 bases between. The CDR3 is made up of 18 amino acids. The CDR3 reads CASSIDLTGPSGTDTQYF. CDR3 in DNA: TGTGCCAGTAGTATAGATCTAACAGGGCCTTCAGGCACAGATACGCAGTATTTT.

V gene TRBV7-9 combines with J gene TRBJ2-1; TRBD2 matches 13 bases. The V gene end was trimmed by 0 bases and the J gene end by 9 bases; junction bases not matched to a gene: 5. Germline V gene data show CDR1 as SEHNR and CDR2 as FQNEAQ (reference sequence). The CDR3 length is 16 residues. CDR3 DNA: TGTGCCAGCAGCTTAGCTCCACTAGCGGGAGGGCCTGAGCAGTTCTTC. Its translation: CASSLAPLAGGPEQFF.

The DNA for the CDR3 is TGTGCCAGCAGCTCCATCCCTAGCGGGAGTGCCACCGGGGAGCTGTTTTTT. This gives the protein CASSSIPSGSATGELFF. The gene calls are TRBV13 and TRBJ2-2, with 10 bases lining up with TRBD2. This CDR3 has 17 residues. Per germline, CDR1 PRHDT and CDR2 FYEKMQ (reference sequence). V trimming: 4 bases; J trimming: 4 bases; junction bases outside the gene matches: 9.

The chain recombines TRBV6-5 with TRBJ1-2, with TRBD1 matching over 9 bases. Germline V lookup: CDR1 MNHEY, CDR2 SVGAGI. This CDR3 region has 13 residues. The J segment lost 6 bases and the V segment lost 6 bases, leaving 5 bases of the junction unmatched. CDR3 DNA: TGTGCCAGCAGCCAACAGGGGGCTAATGGCTACACCTTC. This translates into CASSQQGANGYTF.

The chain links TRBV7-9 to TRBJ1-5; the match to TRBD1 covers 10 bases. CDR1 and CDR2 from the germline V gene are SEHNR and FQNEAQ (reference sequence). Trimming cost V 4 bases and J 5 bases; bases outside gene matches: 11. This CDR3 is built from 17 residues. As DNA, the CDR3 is TGTGCCAGCAGCTCCACTTACGGGACAGGGGTTGATCAGCCCCAGCATTTT. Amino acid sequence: CASSSTYGTGVDQPQHF.

The CDR3 loop is CASSESRTSKETQYF. CDR3 sequence (DNA): TGTGCCAGCAGTGAATCTCGGACTAGTAAAGAGACCCAGTACTTC. The chain joins TRBV6-1 to TRBJ2-5; TRBD2 matches at 7 bases. There are 15 residues in the CDR3. Looked up from germline, CDR1 is MNHNS and CDR2 is SASEGT. With 2 bases clipped from V and 3 bases from J, the junction kept 6 bases outside the gene matches.

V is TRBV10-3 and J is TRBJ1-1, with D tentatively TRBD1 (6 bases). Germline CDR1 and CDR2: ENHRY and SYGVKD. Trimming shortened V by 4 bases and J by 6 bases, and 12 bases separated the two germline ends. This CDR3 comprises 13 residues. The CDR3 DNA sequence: TGTGCCATCAGTGGAGACAGGTTTTCTGAAGCTTTCTTT. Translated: CAISGDRFSEAFF.

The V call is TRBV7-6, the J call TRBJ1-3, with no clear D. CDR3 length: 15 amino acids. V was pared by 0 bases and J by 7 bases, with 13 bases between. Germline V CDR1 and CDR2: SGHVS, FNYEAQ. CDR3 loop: CASSLAPGSLNTIYF. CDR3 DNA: TGTGCCAGCAGCTTAGCCCCTGGGAGTCTGAACACCATATATTTT.

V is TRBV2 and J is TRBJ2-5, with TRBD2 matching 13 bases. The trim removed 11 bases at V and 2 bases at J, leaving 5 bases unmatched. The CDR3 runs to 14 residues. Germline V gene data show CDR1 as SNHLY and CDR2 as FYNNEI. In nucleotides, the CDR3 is TGTGCCTCGGGACTAGCGGGACTACAAGAGACCCAGTACTTC. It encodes CASGLAGLQETQYF.

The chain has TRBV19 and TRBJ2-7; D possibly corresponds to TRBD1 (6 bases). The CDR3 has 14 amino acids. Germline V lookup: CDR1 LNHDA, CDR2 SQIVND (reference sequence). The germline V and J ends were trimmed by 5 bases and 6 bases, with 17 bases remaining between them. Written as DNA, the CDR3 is TGTGCCAGTAGTGGACAGTTAGACTGGAGCGAGCAGTACTTC. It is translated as CASSGQLDWSEQYF.

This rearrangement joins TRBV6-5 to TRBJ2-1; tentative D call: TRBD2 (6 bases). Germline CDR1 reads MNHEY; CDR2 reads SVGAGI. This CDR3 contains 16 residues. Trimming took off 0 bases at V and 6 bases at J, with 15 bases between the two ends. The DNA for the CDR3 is TGTGCCAGCAGTTACTCGTGGCTAGCGCAGGTCAATGAGCAGTTCTTC. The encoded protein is CASSYSWLAQVNEQFF.

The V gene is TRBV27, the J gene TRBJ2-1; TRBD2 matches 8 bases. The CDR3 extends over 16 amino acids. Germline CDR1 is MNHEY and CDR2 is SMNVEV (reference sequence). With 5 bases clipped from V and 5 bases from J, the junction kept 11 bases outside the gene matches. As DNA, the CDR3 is TGTGCCAGCAGTCGCTTTCATACGGGAGGGAACAATGAGCAGTTCTTC. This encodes CASSRFHTGGNNEQFF.

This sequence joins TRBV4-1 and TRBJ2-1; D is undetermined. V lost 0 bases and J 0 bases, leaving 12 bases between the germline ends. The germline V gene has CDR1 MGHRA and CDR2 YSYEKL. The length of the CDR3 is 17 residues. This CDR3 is CASSQDVSGFSYNEQFF. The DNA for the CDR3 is TGCGCCAGCAGCCAAGACGTTTCGGGTTTCTCCTACAATGAGCAGTTCTTC.

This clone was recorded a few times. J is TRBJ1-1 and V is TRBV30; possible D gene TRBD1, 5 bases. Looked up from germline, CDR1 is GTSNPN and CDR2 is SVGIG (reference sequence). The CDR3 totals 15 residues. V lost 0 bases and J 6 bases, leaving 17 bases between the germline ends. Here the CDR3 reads CAWSVRGRDSSEAFF. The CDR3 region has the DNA TGTGCCTGGAGTGTACGAGGCAGGGATTCTTCTGAAGCTTTCTTT.

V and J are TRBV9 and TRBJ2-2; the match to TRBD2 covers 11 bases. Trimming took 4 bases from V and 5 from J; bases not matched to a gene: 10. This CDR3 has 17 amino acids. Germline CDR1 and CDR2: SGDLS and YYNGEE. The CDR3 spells CASSPLPGLAETGELFF. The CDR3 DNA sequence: TGTGCCAGCAGCCCTTTACCGGGACTAGCGGAAACCGGGGAGCTGTTTTTT.

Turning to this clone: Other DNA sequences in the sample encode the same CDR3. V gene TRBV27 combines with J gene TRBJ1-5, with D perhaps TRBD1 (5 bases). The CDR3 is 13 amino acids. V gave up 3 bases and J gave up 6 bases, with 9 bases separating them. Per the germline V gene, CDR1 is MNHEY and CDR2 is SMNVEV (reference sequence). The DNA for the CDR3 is TGTGCCAGCAGTTTGCGGGGGGGTCAGCCCCAGCATTTT. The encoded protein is CASSLRGGQPQHF.

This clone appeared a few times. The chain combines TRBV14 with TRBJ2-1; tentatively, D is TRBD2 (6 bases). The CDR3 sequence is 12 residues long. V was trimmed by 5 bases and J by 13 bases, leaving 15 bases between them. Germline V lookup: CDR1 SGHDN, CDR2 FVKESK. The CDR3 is CASSFDGLTQFF. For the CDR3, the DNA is TGTGCCAGCAGCTTTGACGGACTAACTCAGTTCTTC. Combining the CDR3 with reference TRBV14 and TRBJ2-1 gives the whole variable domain EAGVTQFPSHSVIEKGQTVTLRCDPISGHDNLYWYRRVMGKEIKFLLHFVKESKQDESGMPNNRFLAERTGGTYSTLKVQPAELEDSGVYFCASSFDGLTQFFGPGTRLTVL.

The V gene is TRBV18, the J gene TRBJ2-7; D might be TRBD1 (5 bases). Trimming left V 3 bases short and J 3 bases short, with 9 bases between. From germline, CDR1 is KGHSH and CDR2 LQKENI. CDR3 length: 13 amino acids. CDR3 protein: CASSPVDSYEQYF. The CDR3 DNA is TGTGCCAGCTCACCCGTCGACAGCTACGAGCAGTACTTC. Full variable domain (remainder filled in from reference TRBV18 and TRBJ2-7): NAGVMQNPRHLVRRRGQEARLRCSPMKGHSHVYWYRQLPEEGLKFMVYLQKENIIDESGMPKERFSAEFPKEGPSILRIQQVVRGDSAAYFCASSPVDSYEQYFGPGTRLTVT.

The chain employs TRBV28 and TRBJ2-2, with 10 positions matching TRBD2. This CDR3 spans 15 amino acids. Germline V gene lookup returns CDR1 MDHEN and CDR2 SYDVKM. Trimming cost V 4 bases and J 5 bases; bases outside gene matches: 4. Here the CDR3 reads CASSSLAGVTGELFF. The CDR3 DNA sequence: TGTGCCAGCAGTTCCCTAGCGGGAGTAACCGGGGAGCTGTTTTTT.

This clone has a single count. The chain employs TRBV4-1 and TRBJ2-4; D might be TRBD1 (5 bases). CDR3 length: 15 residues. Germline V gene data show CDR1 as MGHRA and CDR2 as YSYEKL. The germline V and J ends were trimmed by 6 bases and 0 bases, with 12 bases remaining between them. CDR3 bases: TGCGCCAGCAGGGGGCGGTACTTAGCCAAAAACATTCAGTACTTC. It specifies CASRGRYLAKNIQYF.